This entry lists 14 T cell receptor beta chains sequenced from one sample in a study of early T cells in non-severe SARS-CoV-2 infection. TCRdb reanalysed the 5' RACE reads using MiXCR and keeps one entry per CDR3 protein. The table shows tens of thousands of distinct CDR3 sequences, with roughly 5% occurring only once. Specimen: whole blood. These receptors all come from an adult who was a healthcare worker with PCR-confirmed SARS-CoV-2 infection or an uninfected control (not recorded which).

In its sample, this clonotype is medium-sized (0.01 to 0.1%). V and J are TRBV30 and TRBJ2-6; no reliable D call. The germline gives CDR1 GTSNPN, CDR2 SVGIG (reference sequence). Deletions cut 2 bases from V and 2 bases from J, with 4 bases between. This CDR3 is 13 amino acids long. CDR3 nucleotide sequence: TGTGCCTGGAGTAGGACTGGGGCCAACGTCCTGACTTTC. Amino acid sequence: CAWSRTGANVLTF.

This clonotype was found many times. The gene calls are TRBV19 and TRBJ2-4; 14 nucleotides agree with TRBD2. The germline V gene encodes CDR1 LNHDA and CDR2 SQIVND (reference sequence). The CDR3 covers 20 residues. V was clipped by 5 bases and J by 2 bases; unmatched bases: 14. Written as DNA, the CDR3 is TGTGCCAGTAGTGGTGGGACTAGCGGGAGCGGGGCTGGAACCAAAAACATTCAGTACTTC. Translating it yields CASSGGTSGSGAGTKNIQYF.

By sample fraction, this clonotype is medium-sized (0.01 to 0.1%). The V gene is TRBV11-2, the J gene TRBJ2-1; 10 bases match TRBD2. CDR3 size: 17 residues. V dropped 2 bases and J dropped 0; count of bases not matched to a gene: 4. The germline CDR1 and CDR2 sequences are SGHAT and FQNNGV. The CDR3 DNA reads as TGTGCCAGCAGCTTACCCGGGACTAGCGTCTCCTACAATGAGCAGTTCTTC. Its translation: CASSLPGTSVSYNEQFF.

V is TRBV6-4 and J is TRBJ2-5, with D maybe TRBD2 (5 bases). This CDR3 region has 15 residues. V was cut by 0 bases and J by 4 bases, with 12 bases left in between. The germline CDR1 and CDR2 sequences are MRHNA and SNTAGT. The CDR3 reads CASSDSDSVGETQYF. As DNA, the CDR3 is TGTGCCAGCAGTGACTCGGACTCCGTAGGAGAGACCCAGTACTTC.

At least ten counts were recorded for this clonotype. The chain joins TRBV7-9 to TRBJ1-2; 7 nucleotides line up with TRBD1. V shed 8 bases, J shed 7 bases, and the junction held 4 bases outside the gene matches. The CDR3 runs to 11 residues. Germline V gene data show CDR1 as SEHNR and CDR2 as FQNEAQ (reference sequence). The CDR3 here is CASGGGPGYTF. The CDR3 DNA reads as TGTGCCAGCGGAGGGGGCCCTGGCTACACCTTC.

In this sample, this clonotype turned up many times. The DNA of the CDR3 is TGTGCCAGCAGCCAAGAGGTCGAGGGCCCTAGCACAGATACGCAGTATTTT. Its translation: CASSQEVEGPSTDTQYF. The rearrangement joins TRBV3-2 to TRBJ2-3; TRBD2 was called by the table and not checked on the DNA. TRBV3-2 is a listed pseudogene. The CDR3 length is 17 residues.

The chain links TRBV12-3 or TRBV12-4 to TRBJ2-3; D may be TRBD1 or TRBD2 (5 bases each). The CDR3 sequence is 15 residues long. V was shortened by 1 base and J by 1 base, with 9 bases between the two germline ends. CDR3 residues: CASSLGGLRTDTQYF. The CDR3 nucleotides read TGTGCCAGCAGTTTAGGGGGGTTACGCACAGATACGCAGTATTTT.

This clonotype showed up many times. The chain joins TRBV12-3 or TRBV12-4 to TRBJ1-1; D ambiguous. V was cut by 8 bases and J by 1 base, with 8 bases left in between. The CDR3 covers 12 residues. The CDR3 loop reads CASGRQNTEAFF. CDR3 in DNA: TGTGCCAGCGGGCGGCAGAACACTGAAGCTTTCTTT.

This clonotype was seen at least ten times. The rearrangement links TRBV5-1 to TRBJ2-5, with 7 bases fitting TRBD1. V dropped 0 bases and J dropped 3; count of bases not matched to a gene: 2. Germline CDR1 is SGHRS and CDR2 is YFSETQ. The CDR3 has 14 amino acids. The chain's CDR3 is CASSLGQGEETQYF. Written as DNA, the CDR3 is TGCGCCAGCAGCTTGGGACAGGGAGAAGAGACCCAGTACTTC.

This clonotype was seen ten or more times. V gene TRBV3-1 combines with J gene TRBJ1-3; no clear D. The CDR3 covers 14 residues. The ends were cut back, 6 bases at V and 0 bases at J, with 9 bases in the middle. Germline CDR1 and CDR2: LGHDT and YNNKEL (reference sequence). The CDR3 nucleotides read TGTGCCAGCAGATCCCGAGACTCTGGAAACACCATATATTTT. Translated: CASRSRDSGNTIYF.

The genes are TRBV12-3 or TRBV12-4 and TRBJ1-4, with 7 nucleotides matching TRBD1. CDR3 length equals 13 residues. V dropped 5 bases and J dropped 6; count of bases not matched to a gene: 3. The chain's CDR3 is CASSDRADEKLFF. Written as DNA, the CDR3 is TGTGCCAGCAGTGACAGGGCGGATGAAAAACTGTTTTTT.

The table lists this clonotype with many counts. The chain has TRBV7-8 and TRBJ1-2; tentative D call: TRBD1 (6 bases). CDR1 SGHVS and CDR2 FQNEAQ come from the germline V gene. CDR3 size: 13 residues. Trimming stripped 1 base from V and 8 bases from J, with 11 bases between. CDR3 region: CASSLVGGAGYTF. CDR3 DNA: TGTGCCAGCAGCTTAGTGGGGGGCGCAGGCTACACCTTC.

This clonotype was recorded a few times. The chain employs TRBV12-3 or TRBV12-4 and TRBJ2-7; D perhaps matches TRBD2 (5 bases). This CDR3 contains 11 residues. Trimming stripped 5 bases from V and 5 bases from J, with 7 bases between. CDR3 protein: CASSPGNEQYF. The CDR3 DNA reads TGTGCCAGCAGTCCCGGGAACGAGCAGTACTTC.

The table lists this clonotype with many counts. The CDR3 DNA reads as TGTGCCAGCAGCCAAGGGTATCAGAATGAGCAGTTCTTC. It encodes CASSQGYQNEQFF. The gene calls are TRBV14 and TRBJ2-1; unclear D gene. V lost 1 base and J lost 7, with 8 bases in between. This CDR3 comprises 13 residues. Per the germline V gene, CDR1 is SGHDN and CDR2 is FVKESK.